This T cell receptor (beta chain) derives from a study of blood T cells in healthy people across ages (dated by TCRdb to about 2015). Looking at the study overall: In model experiments, roughly one uniquely barcoded TCR beta cDNA molecule per two T cells was captured by template switching. To avoid experimental bias, donors of different ages were randomly spread across the sequencing lanes. The donors were split into four age groups: young (average approximately 16 years), middle-aged (about 40), aged (approximately 60) and long-lived (roughly 86). To track age-related changes in TCR beta repertoire diversity, the study relied on deep sequencing normalized with unique cDNA molecular identifiers. For two donors (one aged 18 to 29 and one aged 80 or older), the study analyzed two additional independent replicas of 1 million unique cDNA reads from the same blood draw. The paper's findings and limits, for the study overall: As age increased, observed TCR beta diversity per million T cells dropped in a roughly linear way, and a significant reduction was already evident by age about 36. Because the CMV infection status of the donors was unknown, age-related changes in expanded clonotypes may potentially have been confounded. Estimates of total diversity from one million sequenced T cells were regarded as lower bounds and underestimates. Because profiling used bulk unsorted PBMCs, naive and antigen-experienced compartments could not be compared conclusively. Observed TCR beta diversity correlated strongly with the percentage of naive T cells measured by flow cytometry. Compared with the aged group, the long-lived group had more naive CD4+ T cells, fewer expanded clones and increased TCR diversity, suggesting age selection.

Trimming leaves V shorter by 3 bases and J shorter by 7 bases, with the junction holding 7 bases beyond the gene matches. Looking up the germline V gene yields CDR1 MNHEY and CDR2 SVGEGT. Inclusive of the bounding cysteine and phenylalanine, the CDR3 is 15 residues long. The only DNA kept is the CDR3, 45 bases in frame from the first base. Systemically healthy Caucasian individuals from Russia, about 38 in total and aged roughly 6 to 100 years, were included as donors. Approximately 9.3 milliliters of peripheral blood were collected from each donor into EDTA-treated Vacutainer tubes. Ficoll-Paque density-gradient centrifugation was used to isolate PBMCs, with at least 7 million per sample. Total RNA was extracted from PBMCs with Trizol reagent, with at least 5.5 micrograms obtained per sample. For every donor, flow cytometry on a PBMC aliquot measured the percentage of naive CD45RAhigh/CD27high T cells.

The protocol used for the library was 5' RACE. TCRdb names Illumina HiSeq 2500 as the instrument used. The second PCR ran for about 6 to 12 cycles and used a J-beta primer mix along with a sample-barcoded 5' primer. Each TCR beta cDNA molecule received a unique molecular identifier from a template-switch 5' adaptor carrying 12 random nucleotides. Each sample yielded at least 2.5 million CDR3-containing paired-end reads. First-strand cDNA synthesis was performed from all RNA using the Mint cDNA synthesis kit, with priming by a TRBC-specific oligonucleotide. Following uracil-DNA glycosylase treatment, all cDNA underwent a first 18-cycle PCR with the universal primers M1SS and BC2_uni_R. The original methods were these. Normalization of each sample was performed by random selection of 1 million high-quality reads, each carrying a distinct molecular identifier. Reads sharing molecular identifiers were discarded rather than binned into consensus sequences. MiTCR, with a Q25 quality threshold and the strictest error-elimination algorithm, was used for CDR3 identification, clonotype clustering and error correction. Lower-bound total TCR beta diversity was estimated with a nonparametric unseen species model using Euler transformation. TCRdb trimmed public reads at Q25 via fastp, called clones via MiXCR and kept in-frame beta chains. When rows share a CDR3 protein, they turn into one entry using the most common DNA and genes. For this entry, the V and J calls and clone size follow TCRdb and not the study's own pipeline. Counted in this sample were hundreds of thousands of distinct CDR3 sequences; less than 45% of them appeared once. 30% of the sample lies in the top ten.

There are a few counts of this clonotype. No cognate antigen has been identified for it. Per-nucleotide qualities are absent, and no much larger clonotype sits a single base away. Sequencing used blood. This TCR derives from an elderly man in good health. The V gene is TRBV6-2 or TRBV6-3 and the J gene is TRBJ2-1, and TRBD2 aligns with 9 junction nucleotides. DNA sequence: TGTGCCAGCAGTTATTTTCTTAGCGGGAGAAATGAGCAGTTCTTC. This translates into CASSYFLSGRNEQFF.